A selection of T cell receptor beta chains follows, all from one sample in a study of T cell responses to AZD1222 COVID-19 vaccine. Generated by immunoSEQ multiplex PCR, the TCRdb table keeps only in-frame clones and is missing some. The table records approximately 170,000 clones, around 90% of them present only once. The material was peripheral blood, obtained on day 0 of AZD1222 vaccination. These receptors all stem from an adult in good health. The CDR3 runs from the conserved cysteine through the conserved F or W. A D gene is named only where the DNA matches it firmly. Clone size is stated in some rows and not others, as once, few, many or a class when expanded.

once,TRBV24-1,TRBD2,TRBJ2-7,CATSDPGGGYEQYF,TGTGCCACCAGTGACCCCGGGGGGGGCTACGAGCAGTACTTC
-,TRBV7-2,-,TRBJ2-1,CASSSDPTYNEQFF,TGTGCCAGCAGCTCAGACCCAACCTACAATGAGCAGTTCTTC
-,TRBV13,-,TRBJ2-1,CASSGGWGGTRNEQFF,TGTGCCAGCAGCGGCGGTTGGGGCGGGACACGTAATGAGCAGTTCTTC
-,TRBV6-5,-,TRBJ1-1,CASRALVMNTEAFF,TGTGCCAGCAGAGCCTTGGTCATGAACACTGAAGCTTTCTTT
-,TRBV28,TRBD1,TRBJ2-7,CASSLQGQGTNEQYF,TGTGCCAGCAGTTTACAGGGACAGGGGACTAATGAGCAGTACTTC
-,TRBV19,-,TRBJ2-7,CASSKDHYEQYF,TGTGCCAGTAGTAAGGACCACTACGAGCAGTACTTC
-,TRBV5-5,-,TRBJ1-1,CASSLTQAGRAFF,TGTGCCAGCAGCTTAACCCAGGCAGGGAGGGCTTTCTTT
-,TRBV6-5,TRBD2,TRBJ2-7,CASSRGTSGSYEQYF,TGTGCCAGCAGCCGCGGGACTAGCGGATCCTACGAGCAGTACTTC
-,TRBV6-5,-,TRBJ1-5,CASSYPPSLGQPQHF,TGTGCCAGCAGTTACCCCCCGTCCTTGGGTCAGCCCCAGCATTTT
-,TRBV7-9,-,TRBJ1-2,CASSALRSGSYGYTF,TGTGCCAGCAGCGCCCTAAGGTCGGGTTCCTATGGCTACACCTTC
-,TRBV5-8,-,TRBJ1-5,CASSSGRFNSNQPQHF,TGTGCCAGCAGCTCAGGGCGCTTTAATAGCAATCAGCCCCAGCATTTT
-,TRBV6-1,-,TRBJ1-1,CASSELRGTEAFF,TGTGCCAGCAGTGAACTGCGGGGGACTGAAGCTTTCTTT
-,TRBV11-3,-,TRBJ1-4,CASSQAGWGEKLFF,TGTGCCAGCAGCCAGGCGGGATGGGGCGAAAAACTGTTTTTT
-,TRBV19,TRBD2,TRBJ2-7,CASSTSGNSYEQYF,TGTGCCAGTAGTACTAGCGGGAACTCCTACGAGCAGTACTTC
once,TRBV5-8,-,TRBJ2-7,CASSLVVAYVEQYF,TGTGCCAGCAGCTTGGTGGTAGCCTACGTCGAGCAGTACTTC
-,TRBV6-6,-,TRBJ2-5,CASSYSIGETQYF,TGTGCCAGCAGTTATTCCATCGGGGAGACCCAGTACTTC
-,TRBV7-9,-,TRBJ2-7,CASSLADYPDGSYEQYF,TGTGCCAGCAGCTTAGCTGACTACCCGGACGGGTCCTACGAGCAGTACTTC
-,TRBV2,-,TRBJ1-1,CASRGTPQLNTEAFF,TGTGCCAGCAGGGGGACACCTCAATTGAACACTGAAGCTTTCTTT
-,TRBV19,-,TRBJ2-1,CASSLAEYNEQFF,TGTGCCAGTAGTTTAGCGGAATACAATGAGCAGTTCTTC
-,TRBV7-2,-,TRBJ2-7,CASSSESYYEQYF,TGTGCCAGCAGCTCCGAGAGCTACTACGAGCAGTACTTC